This TCR beta chain came from a study of cytomegalovirus exposure and HLA in healthy donors. Regarding the study as a whole: TRBV6-2, TRBV6-3 and some other V segments were excluded as indistinguishable. No immune exposure information besides CMV serostatus was available. Using a false discovery rate of 0.05, a later analysis showed that 16,951 TCR beta sequences were associated with HLA alleles.

Primers for the PCR totalled 60 Vbeta and 13 Jbeta. Produced via immunoSEQ multiplex PCR; TCRdb's table is partial and in-frame only. This table holds 99,000 or so clones, more than 70% found once. Remarks on this clone: Its antigen is undetermined.

The CDR3 loop spans 15 amino acids. Trimming removed 4 bases at V and 5 bases at J, with 18 bases between. The germline V gene encodes CDR1 MGHRA and CDR2 YSYEKL. The sequence came from a man aged 30 to 39 in good health and CMV-seronegative. Sequenced sample: PBMCs. The rearrangement joins TRBV4-1 to TRBJ2-7; weak D call: TRBD2 (5 bases). For the CDR3, the DNA is TGCGCCAGCAGCCCTCGACTATCTCAACTAGACGAGCAGTACTTC. This gives the protein CASSPRLSQLDEQYF.